The clone carrying this TCR beta chain appeared many times. Trimming removed 7 bases from V and 4 bases from J, with 16 bases in between. The CDR3 is 15 residues long. The sorted Tregs were CD4+CD25+CD127-/low cells. TCRdb reanalysed the 5' RACE reads using MiXCR and keeps one entry per CDR3 protein. The sample lists more than 55,000 distinct CDR3 sequences, approximately 26% occurring once. The TCR was taken from a female donor with breast cancer. The sample comprised tumor-infiltrating Tregs sorted from the breast tumor. The chain uses TRBV12-3 or TRBV12-4 and TRBJ1-4; perhaps TRBD1 as D (6 bases). CDR3 DNA sequence: TGTGCCAGCACCCAAGGCAGGGGAATTAATGAAAAACTGTTTTTT. As protein: CASTQGRGINEKLFF.